The entry below gives a single TCR beta chain sequence along with its context. The antigen remains undetermined. This sample was included in a study of shared clonotypes between healthy human individuals. Assay execution proceeded at the deep level. Clones were read by immunoSEQ multiplex PCR, and TCRdb kept only the in-frame ones, dropping some. This table has 730,000 or so clones, about two thirds appearing once. V gave up 0 bases and J gave up 1 base, with 16 bases separating them. The CDR3 covers 17 residues. The V gene's germline CDR1 is MGHRA and CDR2 YSYEKL. Findings and caveats of the study: Some naive CD4 clonotypes, roughly 5%, turned up in common across several donors. Memory subsets generally showed smaller estimated richness than naive subsets did.

Sequenced input: memory CD4+ T cells sorted from blood. Noted subset: CD45RA-negative fraction. The chain employs TRBV4-1 and TRBJ2-7, with D perhaps TRBD1 or TRBD2 (5 bases each). This clonotype was sampled from a woman aged 30 to 39 in good health. The CDR3 loop reads CASSQDKSRGLSYEQYF. The CDR3 DNA reads TGCGCCAGCAGCCAAGATAAGAGTCGGGGCCTTTCCTACGAGCAGTACTTC.